The rows below give T cell receptor beta chains drawn from one sample of a study of CD8 T cells in Susac syndrome. TCRdb processed the immunoSEQ multiplex PCR reads anew with MiXCR; each CDR3 protein has one entry. The table has about 300,000 distinct CDR3 sequences, about nine tenths seen once; the top ten hold around 0.2%. Source material: CD8+ T cells from PBMCs. These receptors originate from a human donor with multiple sclerosis. CDR3s leave out the opening cysteine and the closing phenylalanine or tryptophan. D genes are given only for firm matches. The size of a clone is reported for some rows only, either as once, few or many, or as a class for expanded clones.

v_call	clone_size	d_call	cdr3_aa
TRBV9	.	.	ASSVGGQYAGELF
TRBV6-5	few	.	ASSYHGPTDTQY
TRBV7-2	.	.	ASRGAPYNEQF
TRBV29-1	once	TRBD1	SVERGGTANTEAF
TRBV5-4	.	.	ASSLTAAGELF
TRBV28	.	TRBD2	ASVGLAGGPINEQF
TRBV2	.	TRBD1	ASIRQADRGYYEQY
TRBV7-2	.	TRBD2	ASSWTSGGFDEQF
TRBV6-2/TRBV6-3	.	.	ASSYGGVGEQY
TRBV4-3	.	.	ASSQVGGGSYEQY
TRBV5-4	.	.	ASSSDGLQLIEKLF
TRBV10-3	.	.	AISGVGATSTDTQY
TRBV30	few	TRBD1	AWRDRALNTGELF
TRBV7-9	once	.	ASSLAGSNEQY
TRBV28	.	.	ASSFGHTFYEQY
TRBV5-6	once	.	ASSLAGLISYEQY
TRBV7-9	.	TRBD2	ASSAGTSGGAPSTDTQY
TRBV5-1	.	TRBD2	ASSVTSGSGSEQF
TRBV6-2/TRBV6-3	.	.	ASGYLWAVEQY
TRBV13	.	TRBD2	ASSSTMTSGRVYEQY
TRBV25-1	.	TRBD1	ASSEQGQGNNEQF
TRBV5-1	once	TRBD2	ASSLESGSSYEQY
TRBV13	.	.	ASSLGRSHEQY
TRBV7-9	.	.	ASSSPSGEQY
TRBV25-1	.	.	ASRLTGPAGTGELF
TRBV6-2/TRBV6-3	once	.	ASSYSRGFGNQPQH
TRBV5-4	.	.	ASSDHNSEKLF
TRBV15	.	.	ATSRDRGWVNEQF
TRBV5-6	.	.	ASSLGFQVSYEQY
TRBV11-2	.	.	ASSLFSRMPTSVQETQY
TRBV7-3	.	TRBD2	ASSSSGRPYNEQF
TRBV6-2/TRBV6-3	.	.	ASSWAPALETQY
TRBV27	.	.	ASSLSGRGNTEAF
TRBV20-1	.	TRBD1	SAVGQGPFQETQY
TRBV9	.	.	ASSVEDTYTGELF
TRBV7-6	.	.	ASSLVVNTGELF
TRBV12-3/TRBV12-4	.	.	ASSTTTEQY
TRBV28	.	.	ASMSTWGNTEAF
TRBV14	.	.	ASSPPTSPTDTQY
TRBV9	.	.	ASSATIGGTDTQY
TRBV6-1	.	TRBD1	ASSEMRQGAANTEAF
TRBV4-3	.	.	ASSQGREPGNTIY
TRBV27	.	.	ASSLSPGTLLDTQY
TRBV6-5	few	.	ASSYGGTYEQF
TRBV6-2/TRBV6-3	.	.	ASSPAEPTDTQY
TRBV29-1	.	.	SVPGTNNYGYT
TRBV20-1	once	.	SARDVGGDGYT
TRBV12-3/TRBV12-4	.	.	ASRAGANVLT
TRBV13	.	TRBD1	ASSSRGQGDQETQY
TRBV6-6	.	TRBD1	ASSHDRDREQETQY
TRBV13	.	.	ASSLRQDLHYNEQF
TRBV27	.	TRBD1	ASADGTGGYNEQF
TRBV29-1	once	.	SVGRAGERSGNTIY
TRBV10-3	.	.	AISGGNEQY
TRBV2	.	.	ASSERRYNSPLH
TRBV4-3	.	TRBD2	ASSLMGGRYQETQY
TRBV29-1	once	TRBD1	SVVQGAVNEQF
TRBV4-3	.	TRBD1	ASSQDRGRSYGYT
TRBV9	few	.	ASSVTALASYEQY